This T cell receptor beta chain emerged from a study of blood T cell repertoires in COVID-19. Study-wide background: Acute and convalescent COVID-19 specimens originated in the United States, Italy and Spain. PBMCs, B-cell-depleted T cells, or T cells provided the cDNA or gDNA that made up the material.

V lost 4 bases to trimming and J lost 6 bases; unmatched junction nucleotides: 5. CDR1 is LGHNA, CDR2 YSLEER, per germline. The CDR3 has 13 amino acids. As handled by the study authors: Counts of nucleated cells, estimated from reference gene primer amplification, were obtained. The protocol was immunoSEQ multiplex PCR, while the TCRdb copy is restricted to in-frame clones and leaves out a portion. The D gene and trimming were derived from the DNA, and the V and J assignments and clone size from that table. The sample has about 23,000 clones; around nine tenths are singletons. Sequenced: peripheral blood. The chain joins TRBV4-3 to TRBJ2-7; 8 bases are a match to TRBD2. This TCR derives from a human donor in a cohort sampled during active COVID-19. In nucleotides, the CDR3 is TGCGCCAGCAGCCCGGCGAGCGGGGGCGAGCAGTACTTC. It specifies CASSPASGGEQYF.